The TCR beta chain described here comes from a study of cytomegalovirus exposure and HLA in healthy donors. CDR1 SGHTS and CDR2 YDEGEE come from the germline V gene. This CDR3 region has 16 residues. V gave up 4 bases and J gave up 4 bases; unmatched junction bases: 9. Primers: 60 Vbeta forward and 13 Jbeta reverse. Generated by immunoSEQ multiplex PCR, the TCRdb table keeps only in-frame clones and is missing some. The listing contains around 150,000 clones. The receptor was isolated from a woman aged 55-69 years in good health and CMV-seronegative. The chain couples TRBV5-8 to TRBJ2-2; TRBD2 matches at 8 bases. Material for sequencing was PBMCs. CDR3 sequence: CASSVLGLVSTGELFF. The CDR3 coding sequence is TGTGCCAGCAGCGTCTTGGGACTAGTTAGCACCGGGGAGCTGTTTTTT.